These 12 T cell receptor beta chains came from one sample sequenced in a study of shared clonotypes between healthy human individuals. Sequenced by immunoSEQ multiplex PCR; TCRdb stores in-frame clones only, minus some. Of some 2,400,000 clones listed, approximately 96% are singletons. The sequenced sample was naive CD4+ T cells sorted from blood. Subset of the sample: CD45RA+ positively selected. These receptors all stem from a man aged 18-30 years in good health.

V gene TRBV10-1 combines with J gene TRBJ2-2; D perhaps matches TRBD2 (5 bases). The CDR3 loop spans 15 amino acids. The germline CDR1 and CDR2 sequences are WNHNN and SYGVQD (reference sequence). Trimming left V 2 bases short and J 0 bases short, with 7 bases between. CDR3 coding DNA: TGCGCCAGCAGTGAGAACGGGGCGAACACCGGGGAGCTGTTTTTT. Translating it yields CASSENGANTGELFF.

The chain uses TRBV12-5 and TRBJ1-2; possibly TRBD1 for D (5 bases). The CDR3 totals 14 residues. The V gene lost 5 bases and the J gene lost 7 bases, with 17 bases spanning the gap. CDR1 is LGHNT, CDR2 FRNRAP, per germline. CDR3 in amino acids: CASGPQRWGGGYTF. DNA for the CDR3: TGTGCTAGTGGTCCTCAACGCTGGGGCGGTGGCTACACCTTC.

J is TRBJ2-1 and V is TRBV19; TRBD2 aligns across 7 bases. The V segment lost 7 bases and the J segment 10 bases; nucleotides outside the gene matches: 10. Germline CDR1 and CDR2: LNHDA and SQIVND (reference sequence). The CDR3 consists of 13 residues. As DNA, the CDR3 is TGTGCCAGTACCCTTCGGGGGGAAAGGGAGCAGTTCTTC. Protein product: CASTLRGEREQFF.

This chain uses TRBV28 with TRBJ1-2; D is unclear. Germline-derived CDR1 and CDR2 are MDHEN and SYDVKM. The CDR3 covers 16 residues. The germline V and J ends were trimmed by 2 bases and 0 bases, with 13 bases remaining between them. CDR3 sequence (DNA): TGTGCCAGCAGTTTACCTGACGGAAGAGCTAACTATGGCTACACCTTC. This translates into CASSLPDGRANYGYTF.

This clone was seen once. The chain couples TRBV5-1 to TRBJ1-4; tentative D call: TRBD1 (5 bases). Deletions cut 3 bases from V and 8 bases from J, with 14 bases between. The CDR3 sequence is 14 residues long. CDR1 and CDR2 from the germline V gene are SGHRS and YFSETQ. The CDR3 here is CASSSGGVMEKLFF. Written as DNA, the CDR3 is TGCGCCAGCAGCTCCGGGGGGGTCATGGAAAAACTGTTTTTT. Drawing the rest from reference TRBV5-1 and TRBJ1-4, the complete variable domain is KAGVTQTPRYLIKTRGQQVTLSCSPISGHRSVSWYQQTPGQGLQFLFEYFSETQRNKGNFPGRFSGRQFSNSRSEMNVSTLELGDSALYLCASSSGGVMEKLFFGSGTQLSVL.

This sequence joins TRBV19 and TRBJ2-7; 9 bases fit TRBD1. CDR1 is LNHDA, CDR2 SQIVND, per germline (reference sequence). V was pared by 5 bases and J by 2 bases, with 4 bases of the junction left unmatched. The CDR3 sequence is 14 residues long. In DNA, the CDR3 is TGTGCCAGTAGTGCACGACAGGGGGCCTACGAGCAGTACTTC. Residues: CASSARQGAYEQYF.

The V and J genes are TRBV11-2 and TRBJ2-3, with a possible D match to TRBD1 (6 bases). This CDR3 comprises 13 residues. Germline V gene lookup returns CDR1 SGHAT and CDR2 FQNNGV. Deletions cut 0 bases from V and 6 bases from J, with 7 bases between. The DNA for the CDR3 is TGTGCCAGCAGCTTAGATCAGGGGGATACGCAGTATTTT. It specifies CASSLDQGDTQYF.

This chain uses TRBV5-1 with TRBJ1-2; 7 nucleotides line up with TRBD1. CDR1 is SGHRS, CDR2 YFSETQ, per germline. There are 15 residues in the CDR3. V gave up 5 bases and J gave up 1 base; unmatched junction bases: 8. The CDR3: CASRPRDRINYGYTF. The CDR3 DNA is TGCGCCAGCAGGCCCCGGGACAGAATTAACTATGGCTACACCTTC.

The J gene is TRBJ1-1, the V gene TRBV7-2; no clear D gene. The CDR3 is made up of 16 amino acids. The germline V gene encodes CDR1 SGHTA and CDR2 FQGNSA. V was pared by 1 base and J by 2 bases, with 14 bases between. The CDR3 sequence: CASSLGIVGLNTEAFF. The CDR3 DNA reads TGTGCCAGCAGCTTAGGCATCGTGGGTCTTAACACTGAAGCTTTCTTT.

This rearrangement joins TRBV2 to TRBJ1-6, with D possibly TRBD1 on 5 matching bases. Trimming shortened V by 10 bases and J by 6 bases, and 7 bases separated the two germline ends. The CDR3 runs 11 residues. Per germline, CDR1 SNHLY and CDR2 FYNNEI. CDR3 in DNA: TGTGCCACCAGGGTTAATTCACCCCTCCACTTT. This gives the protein CATRVNSPLHF.

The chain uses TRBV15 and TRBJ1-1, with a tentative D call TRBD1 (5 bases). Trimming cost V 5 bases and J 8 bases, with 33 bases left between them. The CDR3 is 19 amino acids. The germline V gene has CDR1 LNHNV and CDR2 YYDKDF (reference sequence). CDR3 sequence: CATSAGRPIRDGTFTEAFF. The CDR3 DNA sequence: TGTGCCACCAGCGCAGGGCGCCCGATCCGCGACGGAACGTTTACGGAAGCTTTCTTT.

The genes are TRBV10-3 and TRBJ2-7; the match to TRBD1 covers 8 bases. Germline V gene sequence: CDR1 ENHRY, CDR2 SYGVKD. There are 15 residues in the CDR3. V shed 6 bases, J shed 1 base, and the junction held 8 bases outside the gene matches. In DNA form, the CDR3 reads TGTGCCATCAGAGGGACAGGCCCCTTTTCCTACGAGCAGTACTTC. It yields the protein CAIRGTGPFSYEQYF.